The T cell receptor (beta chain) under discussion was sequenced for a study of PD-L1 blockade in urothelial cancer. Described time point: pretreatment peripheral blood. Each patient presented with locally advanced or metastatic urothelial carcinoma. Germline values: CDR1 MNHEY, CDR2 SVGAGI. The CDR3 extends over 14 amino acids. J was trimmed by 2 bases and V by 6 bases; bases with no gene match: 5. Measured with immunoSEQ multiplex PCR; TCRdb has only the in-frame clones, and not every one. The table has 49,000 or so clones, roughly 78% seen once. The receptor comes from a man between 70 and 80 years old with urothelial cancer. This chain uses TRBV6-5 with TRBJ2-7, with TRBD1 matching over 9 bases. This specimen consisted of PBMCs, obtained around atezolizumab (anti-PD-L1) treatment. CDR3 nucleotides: TGTGCCAGCAGCAACCGACAGGGGGCCTACGAGCAGTACTTC. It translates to CASSNRQGAYEQYF.